What follows describes a single T cell receptor (beta chain). The CDR3 is made up of 13 amino acids. Germline CDR1 SGHDN, CDR2 FVKESK. V shed 4 bases and J 7 bases; nucleotides not matched to a gene: 6. Sequencing used immunoSEQ multiplex PCR; TCRdb keeps in-frame clones, though not all of them. The sample includes about 64,000 clones, 80% to 90% of them seen just once. This sample was included in a study of technical replicates of blood from four donors. The chain carries TRBV14 and TRBJ1-2; TRBD1 agrees at 7 bases. The TCR comes from a human donor in good health. Some clones in this sample may be carry-over from other donors' samples. Material for sequencing was PBMCs. CDR3 nucleotide sequence: TGTGCCAGCAGCCTCGGACAGGTTGGTGGCTACACCTTC. Translated: CASSLGQVGGYTF.